This T cell receptor beta chain was sequenced for a study of blood T cells in healthy people across ages. General study results and limits: Among long-lived donors, naive CD4+ cells were more numerous and diversity higher than in aged donors.

A J-beta primer mix and a sample-barcoded 5' primer were used in a second PCR of about 7 to 12 cycles. TCRdb analysed the 5' RACE reads with MiXCR anew, one entry per CDR3 protein. The table includes about 1.4 million distinct CDR3 sequences, approximately 60% detected once. The CDR3 contains 18 residues. Germline lookup yields CDR1 SGHDT and CDR2 YYEEEE. For this clonotype: Its antigen is currently unknown.

The sample consisted of blood. The receptor was isolated from a man aged 18 to 35 in good health. The chain joins TRBV5-6 to TRBJ2-1; 11 bases are a match to TRBD2. The J call is in doubt because the DNA end fits TRBJ2-7 better. The chain's CDR3 is CASSLELAGGLSYNEQYF. CDR3 nucleotide sequence: TGTGCCAGCAGCTTGGAGCTAGCGGGGGGCCTAAGCTACAATGAGCAGTACTTC.